This T cell receptor (beta chain) was identified in a study of OX40 agonist ivuxolimab in advanced cancers. Using immunoSEQ multiplex PCR, the repertoire was profiled, and TCRdb retains in-frame clones only, with some absent. The profile shows fewer than 70,000 clones, about 91% of them singletons. The CDR3 loop spans 15 amino acids. V shed 0 bases and J shed 0 bases, with 8 bases lying between them. The germline V gene encodes CDR1 MNHEY and CDR2 SVGAGI. The gene calls are TRBV6-5 and TRBJ2-5; D not resolved. This TCR derives from an adult with an advanced solid tumor such as melanoma, head and neck, liver or kidney cancer. This specimen was CD4+ or CD8+ T cells sorted from blood, taken in a trial of the OX40 agonist ivuxolimab. The CDR3: CASSYSRAYQETQYF. The CDR3 coding sequence is TGTGCCAGCAGTTACTCCCGAGCGTACCAAGAGACCCAGTACTTC.